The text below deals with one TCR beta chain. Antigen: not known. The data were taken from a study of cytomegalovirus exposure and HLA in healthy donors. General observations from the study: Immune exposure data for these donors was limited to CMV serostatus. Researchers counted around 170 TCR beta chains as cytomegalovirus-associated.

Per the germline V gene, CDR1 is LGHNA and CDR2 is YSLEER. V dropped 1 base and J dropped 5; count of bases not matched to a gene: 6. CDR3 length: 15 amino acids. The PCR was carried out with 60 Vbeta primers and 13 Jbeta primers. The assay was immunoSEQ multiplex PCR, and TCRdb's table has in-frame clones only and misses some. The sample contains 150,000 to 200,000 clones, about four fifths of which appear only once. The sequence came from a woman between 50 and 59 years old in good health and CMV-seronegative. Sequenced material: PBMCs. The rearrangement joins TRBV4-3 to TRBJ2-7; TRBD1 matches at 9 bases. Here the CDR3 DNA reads TGCGCCAGCAGCCAAGCCGGGACAGGGATCCACGAGCAGTACTTC. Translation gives CASSQAGTGIHEQYF.